The 31 T cell receptor beta chains listed next were all sequenced from one sample in a study of cytotoxic CD8 clonotypes in ibrutinib-treated CLL. The data were produced by immunoSEQ multiplex PCR, yet TCRdb's version contains in-frame clones alone and is incomplete. The data contain 100,000 to 150,000 clones, approximately 85% of them singletons. Specimen: PBMCs, collected after 24 months of ibrutinib treatment. These TCRs come from a human donor with chronic lymphocytic leukemia.

This clone was observed once. This sequence joins TRBV7-3 and TRBJ1-5; D is undetermined. In germline, CDR1 is SGHTA, CDR2 FQGTGA. Trimming left V 4 bases short and J 1 base short, with 8 bases between. CDR3 length equals 14 residues. CDR3 DNA sequence: TGTGCCAGCAGCTCGACATCGAGCAATCAGCCCCAGCATTTT. It yields the protein CASSSTSSNQPQHF.

CDR3 sequence (DNA): TGTGCCAGCAGCTTGGGCCCTATACGGGGGGAGACTCACAATGAGCAGTTCTTC. This codes for CASSLGPIRGETHNEQFF. The chain carries TRBV7-8 and TRBJ2-1, with 7 bases that match TRBD2. J lost 5 bases, V lost 3 bases, and 16 bases had no gene match. The germline CDR1 and CDR2 sequences are SGHVS and FQNEAQ. The CDR3 is 18 residues long.

This clone was counted once. The chain carries TRBV7-9 and TRBJ2-1, with 10 bases fitting TRBD2. CDR1 is SEHNR and CDR2 is FQNEAQ in the germline V gene (reference sequence). This CDR3 comprises 15 residues. The ends lost 6 bases at V and 0 bases at J; junction bases unmatched: 2. The CDR3 loop is CASSPSGGSYNEQFF. In DNA, the CDR3 is TGTGCCAGCAGTCCTAGCGGGGGCTCCTACAATGAGCAGTTCTTC.

The rearrangement links TRBV27 to TRBJ2-7, with a tentative D call TRBD2 (7 bases). Germline loops: CDR1 MNHEY, CDR2 SMNVEV (reference sequence). The CDR3 has 14 residues. V dropped 3 bases and J dropped 4 bases, with 13 bases sitting between them. The CDR3 loop is CASSLGGLSYEQYF. In nucleotides, the CDR3 is TGTGCCAGCAGTTTGGGGGGGCTGTCATACGAGCAGTACTTC.

The chain couples TRBV6-6 to TRBJ2-1; a weak D match, TRBD2 (5 bases). Trimming took 1 base from V and 0 from J, leaving 10 bases between them. Germline V gene lookup returns CDR1 MNHNY and CDR2 SVGAGI (reference sequence). CDR3 size: 16 residues. CDR3 residues: CASSYFSAGSYNEQFF. The CDR3 nucleotides are TGTGCCAGCAGTTACTTTAGCGCGGGCTCCTACAATGAGCAGTTCTTC.

This chain links TRBV5-6 with TRBJ2-7; 9 positions agree with TRBD2. This CDR3 comprises 16 residues. The ends lost 2 bases at V and 2 bases at J; junction bases unmatched: 8. Per the germline V gene, CDR1 is SGHDT and CDR2 is YYEEEE. The chain's CDR3 is CASSLGFSGGAYEQYF. CDR3 DNA: TGTGCCAGCAGCTTAGGATTTAGCGGGGGCGCCTACGAGCAGTACTTC.

The chain employs TRBV5-1 and TRBJ2-5, with unresolved D. The length of the CDR3 is 14 residues. V was pared by 0 bases and J by 5 bases, with 11 bases between. Germline V gene data show CDR1 as SGHRS and CDR2 as YFSETQ. CDR3 amino acids: CASSLAALRETQYF. As DNA, the CDR3 is TGCGCCAGCAGCTTGGCCGCACTTCGGGAGACCCAGTACTTC.

J is TRBJ1-1 and V is TRBV19; 7 bases fit TRBD1. V was pared by 5 bases and J by 1 base, with 4 bases of the junction left unmatched. CDR3 size: 14 residues. CDR1 and CDR2 from the germline V gene are LNHDA and SQIVND (reference sequence). The CDR3 nucleotides read TGTGCCAGTAGTGGGGGGACAGCGAACACTGAAGCTTTCTTT. Translated, it gives CASSGGTANTEAFF.

This clone was counted once. The chain carries TRBV7-2 and TRBJ1-1; a possible D gene is TRBD1 (5 bases). Trimming took off 3 bases at V and 0 bases at J, with 14 bases between the two ends. This CDR3 is built from 16 residues. The germline V gene encodes CDR1 SGHTA and CDR2 FQGNSA. In DNA form, the CDR3 reads TGTGCCAGCAGCTTTGGAGGGACGGGTATGAACACTGAAGCTTTCTTT. It translates to CASSFGGTGMNTEAFF. Drawing the rest from reference TRBV7-2 and TRBJ1-1, the complete variable domain is GAGVSQSPSNKVTEKGKDVELRCDPISGHTALYWYRQSLGQGLEFLIYFQGNSAPDKSGLPSDRFSAERTGGSVSTLTIQRTQQEDSAVYLCASSFGGTGMNTEAFFGQGTRLTVV.

This clone has just one count. The chain carries TRBV5-4 and TRBJ1-3; a weak D match, TRBD1 (6 bases). CDR3 length equals 16 residues. Trimming removed 2 bases from V and 4 bases from J, with 16 bases in between. Germline-derived CDR1 and CDR2 are SGHNT and YYREEE (reference sequence). CDR3: CASSLPPTTGGNTIYF. CDR3 sequence (DNA): TGTGCCAGCAGCTTACCCCCTACGACAGGAGGAAACACCATATATTTT.

The genes are TRBV7-2 and TRBJ2-5; possibly TRBD1 or TRBD2 for D (5 bases each). The germline V gene encodes CDR1 SGHTA and CDR2 FQGNSA. The CDR3 contains 13 residues. Trimming took 5 bases from V and 9 from J, leaving 16 bases between them. The DNA for the CDR3 is TGTGCCAGCAGCAGGAAGACCGTGGGGGCCCAGTACTTC. Amino acids: CASSRKTVGAQYF.

The chain couples TRBV11-2 to TRBJ1-3, with D possibly being TRBD1 (5 bases). CDR3 size: 15 residues. Germline-derived CDR1 and CDR2 are SGHAT and FQNNGV. Trimming cost V 5 bases and J 1 base, with 12 bases left between them. CDR3 in DNA: TGTGCCAGCAGCCCGACAGCCACTTCTGGAAACACCATATATTTT. As protein: CASSPTATSGNTIYF.

V and J are TRBV29-1 and TRBJ2-7, with 10 bases identical to TRBD1. CDR3 size: 16 residues. The V and J ends lost 0 bases and 5 bases, in that order; junction bases with no gene match: 10. Germline V gene lookup returns CDR1 SQVTM and CDR2 ANQGSEA. The CDR3 protein is CSVEERYKGTGDEQYF. The CDR3 nucleotides read TGCAGCGTTGAAGAAAGGTATAAGGGGACAGGGGACGAGCAGTACTTC.

This sequence joins TRBV5-4 and TRBJ2-5, with 9 bases identical to TRBD2. V was clipped by 3 bases and J by 5 bases; unmatched bases: 11. Germline CDR1 is SGHNT and CDR2 is YYREEE (reference sequence). The CDR3 is 16 residues long. Here the CDR3 DNA reads TGTGCCAGCAGCTCGGTCCCGGGACTAGCAGGGGAGACCCAGTACTTC. This codes for CASSSVPGLAGETQYF. Full variable domain (rest looked up from reference TRBV5-4 and TRBJ2-5): ETGVTQSPTHLIKTRGQQVTLRCSSQSGHNTVSWYQQALGQGPQFIFQYYREEENGRGNFPPRFSGLQFPNYSSELNVNALELDDSALYLCASSSVPGLAGETQYFGPGTRLLVL.

J is TRBJ2-3 and V is TRBV25-1; D gene uncertain. Germline-derived CDR1 and CDR2 are MGHDK and SYGVNS. V was pared by 4 bases and J by 7 bases, with 9 bases between. The CDR3 spans 12 residues. CDR3 in amino acids: CASSGQVNTQYF. The CDR3 nucleotides read TGTGCCAGCAGTGGGCAAGTGAATACGCAGTATTTT.

The chain links TRBV7-9 to TRBJ1-2; D perhaps matches TRBD1 (6 bases). Trimming removed 9 bases at V and 0 bases at J, with 17 bases between. From germline, CDR1 is SEHNR and CDR2 FQNEAQ (reference sequence). This CDR3 spans 15 amino acids. In nucleotides, the CDR3 is TGTGCCAGTAAACTCCGGGACAACCCTAACTATGGCTACACCTTC. Amino acids: CASKLRDNPNYGYTF.

CDR3 loop: CAISTGGTDTQYF. CDR3 coding DNA: TGTGCCATCAGCACAGGGGGCACAGATACGCAGTATTTT. The chain combines TRBV10-3 with TRBJ2-3; 7 bases line up with TRBD1. The CDR3 contains 13 residues. Looked up from germline, CDR1 is ENHRY and CDR2 is SYGVKD. The V segment lost 6 bases and the J segment 1 base; nucleotides outside the gene matches: 1.

This clone came up a few times. This sequence joins TRBV4-2 and TRBJ1-2, with TRBD1 as a possible D gene (5 bases). The V gene lost 0 bases and the J gene lost 6 bases, with 11 bases spanning the gap. CDR1 LGHNA and CDR2 YNFKEQ come from the germline V gene. This CDR3 contains 14 residues. The CDR3 here is CASSQDLGGDGYTF. CDR3 DNA sequence: TGTGCCAGCAGCCAAGATCTGGGAGGGGATGGCTACACCTTC.

J is TRBJ2-7 and V is TRBV7-2; 16 bases are a match to TRBD2. Germline V gene sequence: CDR1 SGHTA, CDR2 FQGNSA. V was clipped by 5 bases and J by 5 bases; unmatched bases: 9. This CDR3 comprises 17 residues. CDR3 protein: CASSRGLAGGRSNEQYF. CDR3 nucleotides: TGTGCCAGCAGCCGGGGACTAGCGGGGGGGCGTTCGAACGAGCAGTACTTC.

The sample holds a few counts of this clone. The chain joins TRBV6-5 to TRBJ1-6; 7 nucleotides agree with TRBD1. CDR1 is MNHEY, CDR2 SVGAGI, per germline. J lost 13 bases, V lost 4 bases, and 7 bases had no gene match. The CDR3 totals 13 residues. CDR3 region: CASSSGQPSPLHF. The CDR3 DNA follows: TGTGCCAGCAGTTCGGGACAGCCTTCCCCCCTCCACTTT.

The J gene is TRBJ2-7, the V gene TRBV14; D gene ambiguous. The V gene lost 3 bases and the J gene lost 0 bases, with 9 bases spanning the gap. The CDR3 sequence is 14 residues long. The germline CDR1 and CDR2 sequences are SGHDN and FVKESK. CDR3 amino acids: CASSQRVYSYEQYF. The CDR3 region has the DNA TGTGCCAGCAGCCAGCGTGTTTACTCCTACGAGCAGTACTTC. Drawing the rest from reference TRBV14 and TRBJ2-7, the complete variable domain is EAGVTQFPSHSVIEKGQTVTLRCDPISGHDNLYWYRRVMGKEIKFLLHFVKESKQDESGMPNNRFLAERTGGTYSTLKVQPAELEDSGVYFCASSQRVYSYEQYFGPGTRLTVT.

V gene TRBV18 combines with J gene TRBJ1-3; no clear D. This CDR3 has 14 residues. Trimming took 6 bases from V and 3 from J, leaving 12 bases between them. Germline CDR1 KGHSH, CDR2 LQKENI. DNA of the CDR3: TGTGCCAGCTCTATTGGCATAGGTGGAAACACCATATATTTT. Protein product: CASSIGIGGNTIYF.

The rearrangement joins TRBV10-2 to TRBJ1-6; a possible D gene is TRBD1 (5 bases). This CDR3 is 14 amino acids long. The germline V gene has CDR1 WSHSY and CDR2 SAAADI. V lost 6 bases, J lost 9 bases, and 15 bases lay in between. The CDR3 protein is CASRDTGSISPLHF. DNA of the CDR3: TGCGCCAGCAGGGACACGGGGAGTATTTCACCCCTCCACTTT.

The V gene is TRBV5-8, the J gene TRBJ2-5; TRBD1 agrees at 12 bases. The ends lost 6 bases at V and 5 bases at J; junction bases unmatched: 14. The germline V gene encodes CDR1 SGHTS and CDR2 YDEGEE. CDR3 length: 17 residues. CDR3 DNA sequence: TGTGCCAGCAATTCCCGAACCGGGACAGGGGGCAGGGAGACCCAGTACTTC. Translated: CASNSRTGTGGRETQYF.

This clone was seen a single time. The CDR3 protein is CAWSRVYWDTEAFF. The CDR3 region has the DNA TGTGCCTGGAGTCGGGTCTATTGGGACACTGAAGCTTTCTTT. V and J are TRBV30 and TRBJ1-1; D unresolved. Germline-derived CDR1 and CDR2 are GTSNPN and SVGIG (reference sequence). The CDR3 length is 14 residues. V shed 2 bases and J shed 3 bases, with 13 bases lying between them.

This chain joins TRBV28 and TRBJ1-4; possible D gene TRBD1, 5 bases. V was cut by 7 bases and J by 7 bases, with 13 bases left in between. This CDR3 has 13 residues. Per the germline V gene, CDR1 is MDHEN and CDR2 is SYDVKM. CDR3 protein: CASTPGGAEKLFF. The CDR3 DNA is TGTGCCAGCACCCCTGGTGGGGCTGAAAAACTGTTTTTT.

The rearrangement uses TRBV27 and TRBJ1-6, with TRBD1 matching 8 bases. Losses at the gene ends were 5 bases for V and 14 bases for J; bases not matched to a gene: 17. Germline CDR1 MNHEY, CDR2 SMNVEV (reference sequence). This CDR3 region has 16 residues. The CDR3: CASSRDLGQGAVSLHF. The DNA of the CDR3 is TGTGCCAGCAGTCGTGACCTGGGGCAGGGGGCCGTCTCCCTCCACTTT.

This chain uses TRBV19 with TRBJ2-4; D unclear. Per germline, CDR1 LNHDA and CDR2 SQIVND (reference sequence). CDR3 length equals 16 residues. The V end lost 3 bases, the J end lost 0 bases, and 12 bases lay between the germline ends. The CDR3 loop reads CASSIVSQLAKNIQYF. The CDR3 DNA is TGTGCCAGTAGTATTGTGTCACAGTTAGCCAAAAACATTCAGTACTTC.

This clone was seen only a few times. V is TRBV7-9 and J is TRBJ1-4; a possible D gene is TRBD1 (5 bases). Looked up from germline, CDR1 is SEHNR and CDR2 is FQNEAQ (reference sequence). V lost 7 bases, J lost 1 base, and 16 bases lay in between. The CDR3 runs 16 residues. CDR3 coding DNA: TGTGCCAGCACCATGGGGGGTCTAGGAACTAATGAAAAACTGTTTTTT. Its protein is CASTMGGLGTNEKLFF.

The J gene is TRBJ1-1, the V gene TRBV27; tentative D call: TRBD1 (6 bases). Between the trimmed V and J ends, which lost 5 bases and 0 bases, there was a span of 16 bases. This CDR3 contains 16 residues. Looked up from germline, CDR1 is MNHEY and CDR2 is SMNVEV (reference sequence). In DNA form, the CDR3 reads TGTGCCAGCAGTGAGAAGAGGGGGAATCTGAACACTGAAGCTTTCTTT. Translating gives CASSEKRGNLNTEAFF.

V and J are TRBV5-1 and TRBJ2-7; no clear D. With 0 bases removed from V and 0 bases from J, the gap between germline ends came to 10 bases. Germline V gene data show CDR1 as SGHRS and CDR2 as YFSETQ. The CDR3 is made up of 15 amino acids. The CDR3 nucleotides are TGCGCCAGCAGCTTGGCCCCAGGCAGCTCCTACGAGCAGTACTTC. This sequence encodes CASSLAPGSSYEQYF.